This passage covers 30 T cell receptor beta chains from one sample sequenced in a study of cytomegalovirus exposure and HLA in healthy donors (TCRdb year 2017). Library preparation was by the immunoSEQ multiplex PCR assay. For the multiplex PCR, a mixture combining 60 forward primers for TCR Vbeta segments and 13 reverse primers for TCR Jbeta segments was used. Sourced from immuneACCESS, this table was stored by TCRdb with only in-frame sequences that have V and J called. A share of the clones is absent; for the studies checked, an unresolved V gene accounts for under half, and the remainder has no known explanation. In this sample the table shows around 180,000 clones, approximately 75% of which occur a single time. The ten biggest clones cover more than 1.3% of the sample. Specimen: PBMCs. These receptors came from a girl aged 10-17 years in good health and CMV-seronegative.

The V and J genes are TRBV5-4 and TRBJ2-3; 8 nucleotides match TRBD1. Unmatched junction bases numbered 4, after V lost 0 bases and J lost 4 bases. Germline CDR1 is SGHNT and CDR2 is YYREEE (reference sequence). This CDR3 is built from 15 residues. CDR3 sequence reads: CASSLGQGAADTQYF. CDR3 sequence (DNA): TGTGCCAGCAGCTTGGGTCAGGGGGCCGCAGATACGCAGTATTTT.

The J gene is TRBJ1-1, the V gene TRBV6-5, with 8 bases fitting TRBD1. This CDR3 contains 14 residues. Germline CDR1 is MNHEY and CDR2 is SVGAGI. Trimming removed 7 bases from V and 5 bases from J; junction bases left unmatched: 9. This CDR3 is CASTRTGRGTEAFF. CDR3 nucleotide sequence: TGTGCCAGCACTAGGACAGGGCGGGGGACTGAAGCTTTCTTT.

The V and J genes are TRBV29-1 and TRBJ1-4; 10 nucleotides align to TRBD1. The CDR3 contains 14 residues. The germline V gene has CDR1 SQVTM and CDR2 ANQGSEA. V lost 6 bases and J lost 7; bases outside the gene matches: 8. The CDR3 loop reads CSVTPDRGTEKLFF. As DNA, the CDR3 is TGCAGCGTAACCCCGGACAGGGGGACTGAAAAACTGTTTTTT.

On this clone: One junction end does not reproduce the germline sequence, and a read error may be involved. This chain links TRBV5-1 with TRBJ1-4; a possible D gene is TRBD1 (5 bases). The CDR3 runs to 15 residues. Per the germline V gene, CDR1 is SGHRS and CDR2 is YFSETQ. As DNA, the CDR3 is TGCGCCAGCAGCTCAGACAGTGCAAATAATCAAAAACTGTTTTTT. This gives the protein CASSSDSANNQKLFF.

This sequence joins TRBV5-4 and TRBJ2-7; D is possibly TRBD1 (5 bases). The germline gives CDR1 SGHNT, CDR2 YYREEE (reference sequence). V lost 4 bases and J 4 bases, leaving 15 bases between the germline ends. The CDR3 consists of 14 residues. The CDR3 loop is CASSPWGREYEQYF. CDR3 nucleotides: TGTGCCAGCAGCCCGTGGGGCAGGGAATACGAGCAGTACTTC. Full variable domain (rest looked up from reference TRBV5-4 and TRBJ2-7): ETGVTQSPTHLIKTRGQQVTLRCSSQSGHNTVSWYQQALGQGPQFIFQYYREEENGRGNFPPRFSGLQFPNYSSELNVNALELDDSALYLCASSPWGREYEQYFGPGTRLTVT.

The chain is built from TRBV5-6 and TRBJ2-1, with D uncertain. V was pared by 0 bases and J by 10 bases, with 17 bases between. Germline V gene lookup returns CDR1 SGHDT and CDR2 YYEEEE. This CDR3 is 15 amino acids long. The CDR3: CASSLAVEYGMEQFF. Written as DNA, the CDR3 is TGTGCCAGCAGCTTGGCGGTAGAGTATGGTATGGAGCAGTTCTTC.

The V and J genes are TRBV7-9 and TRBJ1-2; tentative D call: TRBD1 (5 bases). The V and J ends lost 2 bases and 0 bases respectively, with 13 bases between them. This CDR3 spans 16 amino acids. Germline V gene data show CDR1 as SEHNR and CDR2 as FQNEAQ (reference sequence). CDR3 sequence (DNA): TGTGCCAGCAGCTTAATCGGGGGTTTGGCTAACTATGGCTACACCTTC. Translated: CASSLIGGLANYGYTF. Together with reference TRBV7-9 and TRBJ1-2, the CDR3 gives the full variable domain: DTGVSQNPRHKITKRGQNVTFRCDPISEHNRLYWYRQTLGQGPEFLTYFQNEAQLEKSRLLSDRFSAERPKGSFSTLEIQRTEQGDSAMYLCASSLIGGLANYGYTFGSGTRLTVV.

The chain uses TRBV6-5 and TRBJ2-7, with 9 bases that match TRBD1. This CDR3 has 14 residues. The V and J ends lost 5 bases and 3 bases, in that order; junction bases with no gene match: 5. The V gene's germline CDR1 is MNHEY and CDR2 SVGAGI. The CDR3 is CASSTRDRVYEQYF. CDR3 nucleotide sequence: TGTGCCAGCAGTACCCGGGACAGGGTCTACGAGCAGTACTTC.

This chain uses TRBV18 with TRBJ1-1; the D gene is possibly TRBD1 (6 bases). The CDR3 is 15 residues long. Per germline, CDR1 KGHSH and CDR2 LQKENI. The V gene lost 0 bases and the J gene lost 0 bases, with 8 bases spanning the gap. CDR3 residues: CASSPPHRVNTEAFF. The CDR3 bases are TGTGCCAGCTCACCACCACACAGGGTGAACACTGAAGCTTTCTTT.

The V call is TRBV27, the J call TRBJ1-1, with a possible D match to TRBD1 (6 bases). The CDR3 runs 15 residues. V dropped 4 bases and J dropped 0 bases, with 12 bases sitting between them. Germline CDR1 and CDR2: MNHEY and SMNVEV (reference sequence). CDR3 coding DNA: TGTGCCAGCAGTTCCGGGGCAGGGGTGAACACTGAAGCTTTCTTT. It specifies CASSSGAGVNTEAFF.

V usage is TRBV30 and J usage is TRBJ1-2; D unresolved. The ends were cut back, 4 bases at V and 0 bases at J, with 12 bases in the middle. CDR3 length: 14 residues. Germline-derived CDR1 and CDR2 are GTSNPN and SVGIG (reference sequence). In DNA form, the CDR3 reads TGTGCCTGGATTTCCCAACGAGCTAACTATGGCTACACCTTC. It specifies CAWISQRANYGYTF.

The chain has TRBV5-1 and TRBJ1-2, with 7 bases matching TRBD1. Germline V gene lookup returns CDR1 SGHRS and CDR2 YFSETQ. The ends lost 4 bases at V and 4 bases at J; junction bases unmatched: 4. The CDR3 is 13 residues long. As DNA, the CDR3 is TGCGCCAGCAGCCCCGGGACAGCCTATGGCTACACCTTC. Amino acid sequence: CASSPGTAYGYTF.

J is TRBJ1-2 and V is TRBV7-8; 8 nucleotides align to TRBD1. The CDR3 runs 14 residues. V was pared by 0 bases and J by 7 bases, with 4 bases of the junction left unmatched. Per germline, CDR1 SGHVS and CDR2 FQNEAQ. CDR3 amino acids: CASSLAQGASGYTF. The CDR3 DNA reads TGTGCCAGCAGCTTAGCGCAGGGGGCAAGTGGCTACACCTTC.

The chain links TRBV7-9 to TRBJ2-1; 9 positions match TRBD2. This CDR3 has 14 amino acids. Germline trimming cut 5 bases from V and 2 bases from J; bases unmatched to any gene: 1. CDR1 is SEHNR and CDR2 is FQNEAQ in the germline V gene (reference sequence). CDR3: CASSTSGPYNEQFF. CDR3 in DNA: TGTGCCAGCAGCACTAGCGGGCCCTACAATGAGCAGTTCTTC.

The chain employs TRBV6-6 and TRBJ2-5, with 7 nucleotides matching TRBD2. Germline V CDR1 and CDR2: MNHNY, SVGAGI (reference sequence). J was trimmed by 5 bases and V by 0 bases; bases with no gene match: 9. The CDR3 runs 16 residues. The CDR3 loop reads CASSYSEEGGLETQYF. In nucleotides, the CDR3 is TGTGCCAGCAGTTACTCTGAGGAGGGAGGGTTGGAGACCCAGTACTTC.

This chain links TRBV10-3 with TRBJ2-2, with 11 bases aligning to TRBD1. The CDR3 contains 15 residues. Germline CDR1 reads ENHRY; CDR2 reads SYGVKD. J gave up 3 bases and V 6 bases, and 3 bases lay outside the gene matches. CDR3 in amino acids: CAISPGQGDTGELFF. The CDR3 DNA follows: TGTGCCATCAGCCCGGGACAGGGGGACACCGGGGAGCTGTTTTTT.

The V call is TRBV6-1, the J call TRBJ1-2, with D perhaps matching TRBD1 (5 bases). Between the trimmed V and J ends, which lost 8 bases and 4 bases, there was a span of 17 bases. The CDR3 consists of 14 residues. The germline V gene has CDR1 MNHNS and CDR2 SASEGT. CDR3 DNA: TGTGCCAGCCGGCTCGGGGAGGGGAGCTATGGCTACACCTTC. It encodes CASRLGEGSYGYTF.

The sample holds one count of this clone. V is TRBV4-2 and J is TRBJ2-6, with 7 bases matching TRBD1. Per germline, CDR1 LGHNA and CDR2 YNFKEQ. V lost 1 base to trimming and J lost 0 bases; unmatched junction nucleotides: 0. This CDR3 has 16 residues. The CDR3 DNA reads TGTGCCAGCAGCCAAGGGGACAGCTCTGGGGCCAACGTCCTGACTTTC. Protein: CASSQGDSSGANVLTF.

A word on this clone: Germline and junction disagree at one end, which may indicate a read error. The chain couples TRBV7-8 to TRBJ1-2; 7 bases align to TRBD1. The germline V gene encodes CDR1 SGHVS and CDR2 FQNEAQ. The CDR3 is 12 residues long. CDR3 loop: CASSSIGQVDDF. The DNA of the CDR3 is TGTGCCAGCAGCTCAATTGGACAGGTGGACGACTTC.

The chain carries TRBV29-1 and TRBJ1-1; 8 nucleotides match TRBD1. V was clipped by 4 bases and J by 5 bases; unmatched bases: 6. This CDR3 is built from 13 residues. The germline gives CDR1 SQVTM, CDR2 ANQGSEA. This chain's CDR3 is CSVGGQGVTEAFF. The CDR3 bases are TGCAGCGTTGGAGGACAGGGCGTTACTGAAGCTTTCTTT. The full variable domain, rest sourced from reference TRBV29-1 and TRBJ1-1, is SAVISQKPSRDICQRGTSLTIQCQVDSQVTMMFWYRQQPGQSLTLIATANQGSEATYESGFVIDKFPISRPNLTFSTLTVSNMSPEDSSIYLCSVGGQGVTEAFFGQGTRLTVV.

The V call is TRBV28, the J call TRBJ1-2; 9 nucleotides agree with TRBD1. Germline V gives CDR1 MDHEN, CDR2 SYDVKM. The CDR3 covers 18 residues. V shed 6 bases and J 6 bases; nucleotides not matched to a gene: 20. CDR3 DNA: TGTGCCAGCAGACCCTCTCGGCGGGTACAGGGGGCTCATGATGGCTACACCTTC. As protein: CASRPSRRVQGAHDGYTF.

The chain uses TRBV25-1 and TRBJ2-1, with 8 nucleotides matching TRBD1. J lost 4 bases, V lost 2 bases, and 1 base had no gene match. Germline values: CDR1 MGHDK, CDR2 SYGVNS. This CDR3 is built from 14 residues. The CDR3 region is CASSEQGAYNEQFF. The CDR3 DNA reads TGTGCCAGCAGTGAACAGGGGGCTTACAATGAGCAGTTCTTC.

The chain uses TRBV7-6 and TRBJ1-3; D gene ambiguous. The CDR3 runs to 13 residues. Germline V lookup: CDR1 SGHVS, CDR2 FNYEAQ. Trimming pared 8 bases from V and 0 bases from J, leaving 8 bases between. The CDR3 nucleotides read TGTGCCAGCGTGGGCTTCTCTGGAAACACCATATATTTT. Its translation: CASVGFSGNTIYF.

The chain joins TRBV10-2 to TRBJ1-2; 10 nucleotides align to TRBD1. This CDR3 comprises 15 residues. CDR1 and CDR2 from the germline V gene are WSHSY and SAAADI. The V segment lost 0 bases and the J segment 5 bases; nucleotides outside the gene matches: 3. The CDR3 loop reads CASSESGTGEYGYTF. CDR3 nucleotides: TGCGCCAGCAGTGAGTCGGGGACAGGGGAATATGGCTACACCTTC.

The chain carries TRBV6-4 and TRBJ2-2; D not certain. Trimming left V 0 bases short and J 8 bases short, with 22 bases between. The CDR3 consists of 18 residues. Germline CDR1 reads MRHNA; CDR2 reads SNTAGT. CDR3 DNA sequence: TGTGCCAGCAGTGACTCCCCTTTCCCCCGAAATCCAGGAGGGGAGCTGTTTTTT. Protein sequence: CASSDSPFPRNPGGELFF.

V gene TRBV15 combines with J gene TRBJ1-2; D unclear. Germline CDR1 is LNHNV and CDR2 is YYDKDF (reference sequence). V was pared by 4 bases and J by 3 bases, with 12 bases between. This CDR3 is 14 amino acids long. CDR3 coding DNA: TGTGCCACCAGCACGGAGGTGCAGGACTATGGCTACACCTTC. Translating gives CATSTEVQDYGYTF.

This clone was counted only a few times. This chain links TRBV5-1 with TRBJ2-5, with 8 bases that match TRBD1. The V and J ends lost 3 bases and 3 bases, in that order; junction bases with no gene match: 10. The germline gives CDR1 SGHRS, CDR2 YFSETQ. There are 16 residues in the CDR3. The CDR3 here is CASSSLPKGQEETQYF. CDR3 DNA: TGCGCCAGCAGCTCCCTACCGAAGGGACAGGAAGAGACCCAGTACTTC.

V usage is TRBV6-1 and J usage is TRBJ1-6; D is ambiguous. The V and J ends lost 6 bases and 7 bases respectively, with 10 bases between them. The CDR3 extends over 13 amino acids. Germline CDR1 is MNHNS and CDR2 is SASEGT. CDR3 amino acids: CASRTLENSPLHF. The CDR3 nucleotides read TGTGCCAGCAGGACTCTAGAGAATTCACCCCTCCACTTT.

The genes are TRBV5-1 and TRBJ2-3; D is possibly TRBD1 (6 bases). V lost 7 bases to trimming and J lost 4 bases, with 22 bases between them. Germline V gene sequence: CDR1 SGHRS, CDR2 YFSETQ. The CDR3 covers 16 residues. The chain's CDR3 is CASGGQGQWAADTQYF. The CDR3 bases are TGCGCCAGCGGCGGGCAGGGGCAGTGGGCCGCAGATACGCAGTATTTT. The entire variable domain, with the rest obtained from reference TRBV5-1 and TRBJ2-3, is as follows: KAGVTQTPRYLIKTRGQQVTLSCSPISGHRSVSWYQQTPGQGLQFLFEYFSETQRNKGNFPGRFSGRQFSNSRSEMNVSTLELGDSALYLCASGGQGQWAADTQYFGPGTRLTVL.

This clone was observed a handful of times. The chain joins TRBV9 to TRBJ2-3; 9 nucleotides line up with TRBD2. The germline V gene has CDR1 SGDLS and CDR2 YYNGEE. The CDR3 has 17 residues. With V trimmed by 0 bases and J by 3 bases, 8 bases remained unmatched. The DNA of the CDR3 is TGTGCCAGCAGCGTAGATATAGGTGCGGGGGGGACAGATACGCAGTATTTT. Amino acids: CASSVDIGAGGTDTQYF.